Below are 30 T cell receptor beta chains sequenced from a single sample in a study of blood T cells in healthy people across ages. A sample-barcoded 5' primer and a J-beta primer mix were used in a second PCR of about 7 to 12 cycles. TCRdb independently ran MiXCR on the 5' RACE reads; one entry per CDR3 protein. The sample has 1.5 million to 2 million distinct CDR3 sequences, 28% seen once. The sample taken for sequencing was blood. Every receptor here comes from a woman in her twenties or thirties in good health.

V and J are TRBV19 and TRBJ2-5; 7 nucleotides agree with TRBD1. The V segment lost 5 bases and the J segment 1 base; nucleotides outside the gene matches: 10. The CDR3 has 16 amino acids. From germline, CDR1 is LNHDA and CDR2 SQIVND (reference sequence). The CDR3 DNA follows: TGTGCCAGTAGTGACTTTCTCAGGGGGACCCAAGAGACCCAGTACTTC. The encoded protein is CASSDFLRGTQETQYF.

This clonotype showed up many times. The chain uses TRBV12-3 or TRBV12-4 and TRBJ1-1; D is uncertain. V lost 5 bases and J 1 base, leaving 5 bases between the germline ends. This CDR3 contains 12 residues. CDR3 sequence (DNA): TGTGCCAGCAGTGGCCGGAACACTGAAGCTTTCTTT. This codes for CASSGRNTEAFF.

The chain carries TRBV27 and TRBJ1-6, with 10 positions matching TRBD1. Losses at the gene ends were 2 bases for V and 7 bases for J; bases not matched to a gene: 11. This CDR3 is built from 18 residues. Germline assignment: CDR1 MNHEY and CDR2 SMNVEV (reference sequence). The CDR3 region is CASSLLPGTGVRNSPLHF. Written as DNA, the CDR3 is TGTGCCAGCAGTTTACTCCCCGGGACAGGGGTACGGAATTCACCCCTCCACTTT.

This clonotype has more than one count but fewer than ten. The CDR3 sequence: CATTDSLSEKLFF. CDR3 DNA: TGTGCCACTACGGACAGTCTCTCTGAAAAACTGTTTTTT. This chain connects TRBV6-6 to TRBJ1-4; TRBD1 might be the D (6 bases). V dropped 10 bases and J dropped 7 bases, with 16 bases sitting between them. Germline CDR1 is MNHNY and CDR2 is SVGAGI (reference sequence). The CDR3 is 13 residues long.

A remark on this clonotype: A much larger clone lies one base from this, so it may be a read error. The rearrangement uses TRBV7-2 and TRBJ2-1; a weak D match, TRBD1 (5 bases). Germline CDR1 SGHTA, CDR2 FQGNSA. CDR3 length: 13 amino acids. The V and J ends lost 5 bases and 13 bases respectively, with 18 bases between them. Here the CDR3 DNA reads TGTGCCAGCAGCCCTCAGGGATACGAGACCCAGTTCTTC. It codes for CASSPQGYETQFF.

This clonotype was detected ten times or more. The V and J genes are TRBV5-5 and TRBJ2-1, with unresolved D. Looked up from germline, CDR1 is SGHKS and CDR2 is YYEKEE (reference sequence). CDR3 size: 16 residues. Trimming cost V 2 bases and J 4 bases, with 16 bases left between them. The CDR3 coding sequence is TGTGCCAGCAGCTTTCTGGCTGAGTTAAGTTACAATGAGCAGTTCTTC. It yields the protein CASSFLAELSYNEQFF.

This clonotype has ten or more counts. This chain connects TRBV7-2 to TRBJ2-7; D perhaps matches TRBD2 (5 bases). The germline gives CDR1 SGHTA, CDR2 FQGNSA. The CDR3 contains 13 residues. V lost 4 bases and J lost 7, with 14 bases in between. The CDR3 spells CASSSQPQREQYF. The CDR3, as DNA: TGTGCCAGCAGCTCCCAGCCCCAGCGGGAGCAGTACTTC.

The J gene is TRBJ1-2, the V gene TRBV28; D not resolved. Trimming cost V 4 bases and J 0 bases, with 15 bases left between them. This CDR3 spans 16 amino acids. CDR1 is MDHEN, CDR2 SYDVKM, per germline. The chain's CDR3 is CASSWHFGSANYGYTF. CDR3 coding DNA: TGTGCCAGCAGTTGGCACTTCGGGTCAGCTAACTATGGCTACACCTTC.

This clonotype was seen a few times. The gene calls are TRBV19 and TRBJ2-7; D gene unclear. Trimming left V 1 base short and J 1 base short, with 8 bases between. Germline V lookup: CDR1 LNHDA, CDR2 SQIVND (reference sequence). This CDR3 is 14 amino acids long. CDR3 in amino acids: CASSIGGRSYEQYF. CDR3 sequence (DNA): TGTGCCAGTAGTATAGGCGGCAGATCCTACGAGCAGTACTTC.

This clonotype was observed a few times. The rearrangement links TRBV28 to TRBJ1-5; a possible D gene is TRBD1 (6 bases). The V end was cut by 7 bases, the J end by 0 bases, with 13 bases between. The CDR3 length is 15 residues. Germline CDR1 is MDHEN and CDR2 is SYDVKM. This chain's CDR3 is CASIQAGDSNQPQHF. CDR3 sequence (DNA): TGTGCCAGCATCCAGGCAGGGGATAGCAATCAGCCCCAGCATTTT.

This clonotype occurred a few times. A clone one base away is much larger, so this may be a read error. V is TRBV7-2 and J is TRBJ2-4; 7 bases fit TRBD1. The trim removed 3 bases at V and 6 bases at J, leaving 2 bases unmatched. The CDR3 is made up of 13 amino acids. Germline V gene sequence: CDR1 SGHTA, CDR2 FQGNSA. The CDR3 nucleotides read TGTGCCAGCAGCTTGAACAGGGGAAACATTCAGTACTTC. It specifies CASSLNRGNIQYF. The whole variable domain, remainder taken from reference TRBV7-2 and TRBJ2-4, is GAGVSQSPSNKVTEKGKDVELRCDPISGHTALYWYRQSLGQGLEFLIYFQGNSAPDKSGLPSDRFSAERTGGSVSTLTIQRTQQEDSAVYLCASSLNRGNIQYFGAGTRLSVL.

In its sample, this clonotype was seen a few times. V and J are TRBV7-2 and TRBJ2-4, with 9 bases that match TRBD2. CDR1 is SGHTA, CDR2 FQGNSA, per germline. The CDR3 length is 17 residues. The trim removed 5 bases at V and 8 bases at J, leaving 16 bases unmatched. CDR3 region: CASSPRRAGGARDIQYF. The CDR3 region has the DNA TGTGCCAGCAGCCCCCGGCGGGCGGGGGGGGCAAGGGACATTCAGTACTTC.

This clonotype was observed a few times. The chain recombines TRBV5-6 with TRBJ1-2; 7 bases are shared with TRBD1. This CDR3 spans 14 amino acids. Trimming at V came to 5 bases and at J to 5 bases, leaving 9 bases not matched to a gene. Per germline, CDR1 SGHDT and CDR2 YYEEEE. In DNA form, the CDR3 reads TGTGCCAGCAGATACATGGGACAGCTATATGGCTACACCTTC. This gives the protein CASRYMGQLYGYTF. Looking up the rest from reference TRBV5-6 and TRBJ1-2 gives the full variable domain: DAGVTQSPTHLIKTRGQQVTLRCSPKSGHDTVSWYQQALGQGPQFIFQYYEEEERQRGNFPDRFSGHQFPNYSSELNVNALLLGDSALYLCASRYMGQLYGYTFGSGTRLTVV.

This chain connects TRBV10-3 to TRBJ2-7, with D maybe TRBD2 (7 bases). Germline V gives CDR1 ENHRY, CDR2 SYGVKD. The V and J ends lost 10 bases and 2 bases respectively, with 18 bases between them. CDR3 length equals 14 residues. CDR3 coding DNA: TGTGCCAGCCAAGGAACAGGGACTACCTACGAGCAGTACTTC. As protein: CASQGTGTTYEQYF.

This clonotype was observed a handful of times. The CDR3 loop reads CASSQVNSGHNEQFF. The CDR3 bases are TGTGCCAGCAGCCAAGTAAATTCCGGGCACAATGAGCAGTTCTTC. The chain has TRBV3-1 and TRBJ2-1, with unresolved D. Germline CDR1 and CDR2: LGHDT and YNNKEL (reference sequence). This CDR3 comprises 15 residues. V shed 1 base and J shed 5 bases, with 12 bases lying between them.

CDR3 amino acids: CATSETTGRDYNEQFF. The CDR3 nucleotides read TGTGCCACCAGTGAGACTACCGGGAGAGATTACAATGAGCAGTTCTTC. The chain uses TRBV24-1 and TRBJ2-1; TRBD2 is a possible D gene (6 bases). Germline V gene data show CDR1 as KGHDR and CDR2 as SFDVKD. This CDR3 spans 16 amino acids. Trimming shortened V by 4 bases and J by 4 bases, and 16 bases separated the two germline ends.

V usage is TRBV10-3 and J usage is TRBJ2-1; D gene uncertain. The CDR3 sequence is 14 residues long. Germline CDR1 and CDR2: ENHRY and SYGVKD. The V end lost 0 bases, the J end lost 12 bases, and 15 bases lay between the germline ends. The CDR3 is CAISESSGHGGQFF. The CDR3 nucleotides are TGTGCCATCAGTGAGTCCTCTGGTCATGGCGGGCAGTTCTTC.

This clonotype was observed a few times. The chain recombines TRBV9 with TRBJ2-5, with 7 nucleotides matching TRBD1. The V gene's germline CDR1 is SGDLS and CDR2 YYNGEE. The V segment lost 4 bases and the J segment 3 bases; nucleotides outside the gene matches: 6. CDR3 length: 14 residues. The CDR3 nucleotides read TGTGCCAGCAGCCCCCTTGGGACAGAAGAGACCCAGTACTTC. This sequence encodes CASSPLGTEETQYF.

This clonotype has only a few counts. The V gene is TRBV14, the J gene TRBJ1-2; 8 bases fit TRBD1. Germline V CDR1 and CDR2: SGHDN, FVKESK. The CDR3 is made up of 15 amino acids. J was trimmed by 4 bases and V by 3 bases; bases with no gene match: 7. CDR3 loop: CASSQSGGDLYGYTF. In DNA form, the CDR3 reads TGTGCCAGCAGCCAGTCAGGGGGCGATCTCTATGGCTACACCTTC.

Concerning this clonotype itself: At one of its ends the junction is not consistent with the germline gene, which may arise from a read error. The chain recombines TRBV6-6 with TRBJ2-5, with 8 bases fitting TRBD2. CDR1 is MNHNY and CDR2 is SVGAGI in the germline V gene (reference sequence). This CDR3 is built from 14 residues. CDR3 sequence reads: CTSSYPGGTETQYF. DNA of the CDR3: TGTACCAGCAGTTACCCGGGGGGGACTGAGACCCAGTACTTC.

J is TRBJ1-2 and V is TRBV5-1; D may be TRBD1 (5 bases). V was shortened by 4 bases and J by 4 bases, with 20 bases between the two germline ends. Germline CDR1 and CDR2: SGHRS and YFSETQ. The CDR3 contains 16 residues. The DNA for the CDR3 is TGCGCCAGCAGCCGTCTTCGGGACTCAATCGGCTATGGCTACACCTTC. Amino acid sequence: CASSRLRDSIGYGYTF.

This clonotype was counted between two and nine times. This CDR3 reads CASGSQGFTYEQYF. As DNA, the CDR3 is TGTGCTAGTGGTTCCCAGGGTTTTACGTACGAGCAGTACTTC. V is TRBV12-5 and J is TRBJ2-7; tentatively, D is TRBD1 (5 bases). V lost 4 bases and J 4 bases, leaving 14 bases between the germline ends. The CDR3 spans 14 residues. Germline values: CDR1 LGHNT, CDR2 FRNRAP. Supplemented by reference TRBV12-5 and TRBJ2-7, the full variable domain reads DARVTQTPRHKVTEMGQEVTMRCQPILGHNTVFWYRQTMMQGLELLAYFRNRAPLDDSGMPKDRFSAEMPDATLATLKIQPSEPRDSAVYFCASGSQGFTYEQYFGPGTRLTVT.

The chain uses TRBV2 and TRBJ1-5, with D unresolved. The CDR3 spans 16 residues. Germline-derived CDR1 and CDR2 are SNHLY and FYNNEI. V gave up 4 bases and J gave up 0 bases, with 13 bases separating them. Here the CDR3 DNA reads TGTGCCAGCAGTGTTTTGGGGAGAGATAGCAATCAGCCCCAGCATTTT. It codes for CASSVLGRDSNQPQHF.

The chain employs TRBV9 and TRBJ2-2, with 7 bases matching TRBD1. CDR3 length: 14 amino acids. V was clipped by 1 base and J by 6 bases; unmatched bases: 3. CDR1 and CDR2 from the germline V gene are SGDLS and YYNGEE. The CDR3 sequence: CASSVTGEAGELFF. Written as DNA, the CDR3 is TGTGCCAGCAGCGTAACAGGGGAAGCCGGGGAGCTGTTTTTT.

This chain joins TRBV12-3 or TRBV12-4 and TRBJ2-2; D possibly corresponds to TRBD2 (6 bases). The CDR3 totals 15 residues. V lost 6 bases to trimming and J lost 6 bases, with 17 bases between them. CDR3 amino acids: CASRTREVIAGELFF. CDR3 DNA: TGTGCCAGCAGGACAAGGGAGGTTATCGCCGGGGAGCTGTTTTTT.

This clonotype was counted only a few times. This chain connects TRBV5-4 to TRBJ2-1; 7 bases match TRBD2. Germline V CDR1 and CDR2: SGHNT, YYREEE (reference sequence). V lost 0 bases and J lost 2; bases outside the gene matches: 2. The CDR3 runs 15 residues. Written as DNA, the CDR3 is TGTGCCAGCAGCTTGGGAGGACTAGCCTACAATGAGCAGTTCTTC. It encodes CASSLGGLAYNEQFF.

The table lists this clonotype with a few counts. The chain carries TRBV7-9 and TRBJ2-4, with D tentatively TRBD2 (6 bases). The length of the CDR3 is 14 residues. Deletions cut 9 bases from V and 8 bases from J, with 20 bases between. Per germline, CDR1 SEHNR and CDR2 FQNEAQ (reference sequence). The CDR3 region is CASSPGLGGDIQYF. The DNA of the CDR3 is TGTGCCAGTAGCCCGGGGTTGGGGGGTGACATTCAGTACTTC.

This sequence joins TRBV4-1 and TRBJ1-1; no definite D call. The CDR3 spans 14 residues. Germline CDR1 is MGHRA and CDR2 is YSYEKL. Trimming took off 1 base at V and 4 bases at J, with 10 bases between the two ends. The CDR3 DNA is TGCGCCAGCAGCCAAGGGAAGTTAGGCACTGAAGCTTTCTTT. Its protein product is CASSQGKLGTEAFF.

In its sample, this clonotype was seen a few times. The chain is built from TRBV6-2 or TRBV6-3 and TRBJ2-7; D possibly corresponds to TRBD2 (6 bases). V gave up 2 bases and J gave up 4 bases, with 15 bases separating them. The germline CDR1 and CDR2 sequences are MNHEY and SVGEGT. The CDR3 has 15 amino acids. The CDR3 region is CASSYLSGAEYEQYF. In DNA, the CDR3 is TGTGCCAGCAGTTACCTATCGGGAGCCGAATACGAGCAGTACTTC.

The chain uses TRBV5-1 and TRBJ2-7, with D tentatively TRBD1 (7 bases). The V end lost 1 base, the J end lost 5 bases, and 22 bases lay between the germline ends. Germline CDR1 reads SGHRS; CDR2 reads YFSETQ. The CDR3 contains 17 residues. CDR3: CASSLQPSGGRLDEQYF. CDR3 DNA: TGCGCCAGCAGCTTGCAGCCCTCAGGGGGGAGGTTGGACGAGCAGTACTTC.